This is a list of T cell receptor beta chains from one sample in a study of identical twins. One entry per CDR3 protein results from TCRdb running MiXCR on the 5' RACE reads. The sample carries about 520,000 distinct CDR3 sequences, around 20% recorded once. These same data were also listed under a study on T cells expressing NK-cell markers.

The material sequenced was CD4+ T cells sorted from blood. The receptors derive from a woman aged 18-29 years in good health. CDR3s leave out the opening cysteine and the closing phenylalanine or tryptophan.

J gene | V gene | CDR3 protein
TRBJ2-1 | TRBV5-1 | ASARAGAYNEQF
TRBJ1-5 | TRBV20-1 | SASRDSNQPQH
TRBJ2-7 | TRBV12-3/TRBV12-4 | ASRLGLETGEQY
TRBJ2-5 | TRBV20-1 | SAKHRAKETQY
TRBJ2-1 | TRBV29-1 | SGRTLNEQF
TRBJ1-5 | TRBV15 | ATSRGGTEVQPQH
TRBJ2-2 | TRBV10-3 | ATRGGQTNTGELF
TRBJ2-1 | TRBV5-1 | ASSSTLAEQF
TRBJ2-7 | TRBV9 | ASSGTALSYEQY
TRBJ2-7 | TRBV7-9 | ASSYGQGRGEQY
TRBJ2-1 | TRBV12-3/TRBV12-4 | ASSLRYRGREQF
TRBJ2-7 | TRBV10-3 | AIRGEPYEQY
TRBJ2-7 | TRBV5-1 | ASRRTDEQY
TRBJ2-7 | TRBV7-6 | ASSLPPGTSGGTAYEQY
TRBJ2-1 | TRBV5-1 | ASSLGTLAGVYNEQF
TRBJ2-7 | TRBV29-1 | SVEGGIYEQY
TRBJ2-1 | TRBV7-2 | ASTKSGWVAGNEQF
TRBJ2-1 | TRBV12-3/TRBV12-4 | ASSLGQAGEF
TRBJ2-5 | TRBV7-2 | ASSLVTAQETQY
TRBJ2-3 | TRBV4-2 | ASSQVSAGGLLTDTQY
TRBJ2-7 | TRBV12-3/TRBV12-4 | ASSTQGLLYEQY
TRBJ2-7 | TRBV20-1 | SAGRSGGGSEQY
TRBJ2-7 | TRBV7-9 | ASSWSRHSYEQY
TRBJ2-3 | TRBV20-1 | SGSLSVGDTQY
TRBJ2-2 | TRBV10-1 | ASSRRIGPGELF
TRBJ2-3 | TRBV20-1 | SVRAIGGWDTQY
TRBJ2-3 | TRBV6-5 | ASSYQYGGADTQY
TRBJ2-1 | TRBV20-1 | SASPGSSYNEQF
TRBJ2-5 | TRBV20-1 | SARESKETQY
TRBJ2-3 | TRBV5-1 | ASSLGQGATDTQY
TRBJ2-7 | TRBV5-6 | ASSFQQLPSGEQY
TRBJ1-2 | TRBV7-9 | ASSLKAYGYT
TRBJ2-5 | TRBV5-1 | ASSFGDGDRETQY
TRBJ2-1 | TRBV12-3/TRBV12-4 | ASSLGTSGSDEQF
TRBJ2-1 | TRBV12-3/TRBV12-4 | ASTRQGARIYEQF
TRBJ2-7 | TRBV7-3 | ASSKDRVHEQY
TRBJ2-3 | TRBV5-1 | ASSLAGQDLTDTQY
TRBJ1-5 | TRBV5-1 | ASSLGGTRNQPQH
TRBJ2-5 | TRBV12-3/TRBV12-4 | ASSLGVLAGWGETQY
TRBJ2-3 | TRBV5-6 | ASSRTSGGARSTDTQY
TRBJ2-1 | TRBV20-1 | SASGPGLAGVINEQF